This entry features one T cell receptor beta chain sequence. These data come from a study of blood T cell repertoires in COVID-19. Study-level information: COVID-19 samples from acute and convalescent phases originated in the United States, Italy and Spain. Sample material is recorded as cDNA or gDNA derived from T cells, B-cell-depleted T cells, or PBMCs.

Germline V gene lookup returns CDR1 LGHNA and CDR2 YSLEER. The V segment lost 0 bases and the J segment 7 bases; nucleotides outside the gene matches: 10. This CDR3 has 17 amino acids. Data came from immunoSEQ multiplex PCR; TCRdb stores just in-frame clones and leaves some out. The sample has 200,000 or so clones; over 65% are singletons. The chain couples TRBV4-3 to TRBJ1-4, with 8 bases fitting TRBD1. The clonotype was recovered from a person aged 65-85 years with COVID-19, enrolled during active disease. The sample comprised peripheral blood. DNA for the CDR3: TGCGCCAGCAGCCAAGATAAGCAGGGGGCGCGGAGTGAAAAACTGTTTTTT. Its protein is CASSQDKQGARSEKLFF.